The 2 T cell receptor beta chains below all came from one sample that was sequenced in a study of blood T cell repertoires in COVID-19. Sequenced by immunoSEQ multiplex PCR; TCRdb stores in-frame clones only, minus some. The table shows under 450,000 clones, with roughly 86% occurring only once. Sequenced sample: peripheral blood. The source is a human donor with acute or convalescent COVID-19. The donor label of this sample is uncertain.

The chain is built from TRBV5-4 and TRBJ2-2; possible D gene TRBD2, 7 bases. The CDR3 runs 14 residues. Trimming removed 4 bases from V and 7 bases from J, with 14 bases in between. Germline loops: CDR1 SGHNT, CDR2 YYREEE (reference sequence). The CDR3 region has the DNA TGTGCCAGCAGCGTGCAGGGGAGGGTCGGGGAGCTGTTTTTT. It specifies CASSVQGRVGELFF.

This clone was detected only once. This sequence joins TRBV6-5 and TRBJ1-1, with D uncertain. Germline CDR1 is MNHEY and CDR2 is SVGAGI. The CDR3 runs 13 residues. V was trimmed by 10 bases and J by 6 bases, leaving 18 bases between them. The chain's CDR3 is CAIMNKFPAEAFF. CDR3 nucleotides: TGTGCCATAATGAACAAGTTTCCCGCTGAAGCTTTCTTT.